The 2 T cell receptor beta chains below all came from one sample that was sequenced in a study of OX40 agonist ivuxolimab in advanced cancers. This table comes from immunoSEQ multiplex PCR, and its TCRdb copy is limited to in-frame clones, with some not included. The sample holds about 51,000 clones, roughly 90% seen once. The sequences come from CD4+ or CD8+ T cells sorted from blood, collected in a trial of the OX40 agonist ivuxolimab. These receptors came from an adult with an advanced solid tumor such as melanoma, head and neck, liver or kidney cancer.

The chain's CDR3 is CASSLGGGHQPQHF. The CDR3 nucleotides are TGTGCCAGCAGCTTGGGGGGGGGCCATCAGCCCCAGCATTTT. J is TRBJ1-5 and V is TRBV5-4, with D possibly TRBD1 on 6 matching bases. From germline, CDR1 is SGHNT and CDR2 YYREEE (reference sequence). The CDR3 runs to 14 residues. V dropped 0 bases and J dropped 5 bases, with 9 bases sitting between them.

The rearrangement links TRBV19 to TRBJ2-6; possible D gene TRBD2, 6 bases. V was clipped by 6 bases and J by 2 bases, with 11 bases between them. This CDR3 spans 15 amino acids. Per the germline V gene, CDR1 is LNHDA and CDR2 is SQIVND (reference sequence). Written as DNA, the CDR3 is TGTGCCAGTAGAAGGGACTCGGCTGGGGCCAACGTCCTGACTTTC. This codes for CASRRDSAGANVLTF.